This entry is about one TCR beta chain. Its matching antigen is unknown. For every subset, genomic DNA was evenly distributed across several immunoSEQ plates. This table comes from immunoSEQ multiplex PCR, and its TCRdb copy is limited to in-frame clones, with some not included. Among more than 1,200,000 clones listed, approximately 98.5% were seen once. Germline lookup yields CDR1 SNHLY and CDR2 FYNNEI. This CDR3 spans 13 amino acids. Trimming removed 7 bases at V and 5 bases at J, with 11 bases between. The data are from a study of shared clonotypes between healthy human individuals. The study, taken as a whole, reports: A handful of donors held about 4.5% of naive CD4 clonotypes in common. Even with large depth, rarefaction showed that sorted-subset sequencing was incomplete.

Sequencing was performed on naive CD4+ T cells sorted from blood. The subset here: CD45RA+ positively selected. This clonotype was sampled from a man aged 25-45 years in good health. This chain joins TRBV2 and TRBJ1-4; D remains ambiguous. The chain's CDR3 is CASTRDRNEKLFF. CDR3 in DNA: TGTGCCAGCACTAGGGATCGCAATGAAAAACTGTTTTTT.